The 25 T cell receptor beta chains reported below all come from one sample, sequenced in a study of blood T cell repertoires in COVID-19. TCRdb's copy holds only in-frame clones and misses some; the assay was immunoSEQ multiplex PCR. The sample contains over 100,000 clones, roughly 80% of which appear only once. Sequencing was performed on peripheral blood. All receptors derive from a woman aged 60-75 years with acute or convalescent COVID-19.

The V and J genes are TRBV10-3 and TRBJ1-1; D gene uncertain. The V and J ends lost 6 bases and 6 bases respectively, with 26 bases between them. This CDR3 spans 17 amino acids. Per germline, CDR1 ENHRY and CDR2 SYGVKD. The CDR3 sequence: CAISESTLGIGYAEAFF. CDR3 in DNA: TGTGCCATCAGCGAAAGTACCCTAGGAATTGGGTACGCTGAAGCTTTCTTT.

The V gene is TRBV30, the J gene TRBJ2-3, with D possibly matching TRBD1 (5 bases). The germline V gene has CDR1 GTSNPN and CDR2 SVGIG (reference sequence). The CDR3 has 11 amino acids. V lost 3 bases to trimming and J lost 9 bases, with 10 bases between them. This CDR3 reads CAWSSPGTQYF. The CDR3 nucleotides are TGTGCCTGGAGCTCCCCAGGGACGCAGTATTTT.

The chain has TRBV5-1 and TRBJ2-3; weak D call: TRBD1 (5 bases). CDR1 and CDR2 (germline): SGHRS, YFSETQ. The V end was cut by 0 bases, the J end by 5 bases, with 16 bases between. The CDR3 totals 16 residues. This chain's CDR3 is CASSLDRAGIVDTQYF. In DNA form, the CDR3 reads TGCGCCAGCAGCTTGGACCGGGCAGGGATTGTAGATACGCAGTATTTT.

The chain couples TRBV19 to TRBJ2-2; a weak D match, TRBD2 (6 bases). The CDR3 has 14 amino acids. V shed 8 bases and J shed 3 bases, with 13 bases lying between them. Germline assignment: CDR1 LNHDA and CDR2 SQIVND (reference sequence). The DNA for the CDR3 is TGTGCCAGTGGGACTGGGCCGGACACCGGGGAGCTGTTTTTT. Residues: CASGTGPDTGELFF. The complete variable domain, with remaining parts taken from reference TRBV19 and TRBJ2-2, reads DGGITQSPKYLFRKEGQNVTLSCEQNLNHDAMYWYRQDPGQGLRLIYYSQIVNDFQKGDIAEGYSVSREKKESFPLTVTSAQKNPTAFYLCASGTGPDTGELFFGEGSRLTVL.

The chain recombines TRBV5-8 with TRBJ2-3; 10 nucleotides line up with TRBD1. This CDR3 region has 17 residues. Germline V lookup: CDR1 SGHTS, CDR2 YDEGEE. V gave up 1 base and J gave up 3 bases; unmatched junction bases: 8. CDR3 DNA: TGTGCCAGCAGCTTGACCGGGACAGGGGTAGGAACAGATACGCAGTATTTT. Residues: CASSLTGTGVGTDTQYF.

The rearrangement links TRBV23-1 to TRBJ1-4; D is possibly TRBD1 (5 bases). TRBV23-1 is noted as an ORF with a role that remains uncertain. The V and J ends lost 4 bases and 1 base respectively, with 13 bases between them. The CDR3 loop spans 16 amino acids. This chain's CDR3 is CASSPLAGGTNEKLFF. CDR3 DNA sequence: TGCGCCAGCAGTCCTTTAGCGGGGGGAACTAATGAAAAACTGTTTTTT.

This clone was seen only a few times. The chain links TRBV28 to TRBJ1-4; possibly TRBD1 for D (5 bases). V lost 6 bases, J lost 0 bases, and 11 bases lay in between. Germline assignment: CDR1 MDHEN and CDR2 SYDVKM. The CDR3 length is 15 residues. The chain's CDR3 is CASRPTVATNEKLFF. As DNA, the CDR3 is TGTGCCAGCAGGCCGACAGTCGCAACTAATGAAAAACTGTTTTTT.

V is TRBV4-1 and J is TRBJ1-4, with TRBD1 as a possible D gene (6 bases). The V end lost 6 bases, the J end lost 8 bases, and 16 bases lay between the germline ends. Germline V gives CDR1 MGHRA, CDR2 YSYEKL. The CDR3 contains 14 residues. The CDR3 loop reads CASRPTGVREKLFF. DNA for the CDR3: TGCGCCAGCAGACCGACAGGTGTACGCGAAAAACTGTTTTTT.

This sequence joins TRBV5-1 and TRBJ2-1; 9 bases agree with TRBD2. The CDR3 contains 18 residues. CDR1 is SGHRS and CDR2 is YFSETQ in the germline V gene. The ends lost 0 bases at V and 2 bases at J; junction bases unmatched: 9. The CDR3 sequence is CASSLERYGGGAYNEQFF. The CDR3, as DNA: TGCGCCAGCAGCTTGGAAAGGTACGGCGGGGGGGCCTACAATGAGCAGTTCTTC.

The chain combines TRBV7-6 with TRBJ2-5; 9 bases align to TRBD1. The CDR3 consists of 15 residues. The J segment lost 2 bases and the V segment lost 8 bases, leaving 9 bases of the junction unmatched. Germline CDR1 reads SGHVS; CDR2 reads FNYEAQ. The CDR3 coding sequence is TGTGCCAGCGGCCCCCTGGACAGGGGACAAGAGACCCAGTACTTC. As protein: CASGPLDRGQETQYF. Full variable domain (remainder filled in from reference TRBV7-6 and TRBJ2-5): GAGVSQSPRYKVTKRGQDVALRCDPISGHVSLYWYRQALGQGPEFLTYFNYEAQQDKSGLPNDRFSAERPEGSISTLTIQRTEQRDSAMYRCASGPLDRGQETQYFGPGTRLLVL.

The J gene is TRBJ1-1, the V gene TRBV28; weak D call: TRBD1 (6 bases). The CDR3 spans 15 residues. The germline V gene encodes CDR1 MDHEN and CDR2 SYDVKM. V lost 2 bases, J lost 10 bases, and 20 bases lay in between. CDR3 nucleotides: TGTGCCAGCAGTTTAATCGGGGGGCAATCGGCCCTAGCTTTCTTT. This gives the protein CASSLIGGQSALAFF.

V gene TRBV5-4 combines with J gene TRBJ1-1; TRBD1 matches 9 bases. Trimming removed 1 base from V and 6 bases from J; junction bases left unmatched: 10. The CDR3 sequence is 16 residues long. Germline V gene data show CDR1 as SGHNT and CDR2 as YYREEE (reference sequence). The CDR3 here is CASSLPGTGMAAEAFF. The DNA of the CDR3 is TGTGCCAGCAGCTTGCCCGGGACAGGGATGGCCGCTGAAGCTTTCTTT.

The chain couples TRBV2 to TRBJ1-6; the D is unclear. Trimming stripped 3 bases from V and 7 bases from J, with 10 bases between. Germline V gene data show CDR1 as SNHLY and CDR2 as FYNNEI. The CDR3 has 14 amino acids. CDR3 region: CASSEVAGNSPLHF. The CDR3 bases are TGTGCCAGCAGTGAGGTGGCAGGAAATTCACCCCTCCACTTT.

This chain connects TRBV18 to TRBJ1-1, with 7 bases lining up with TRBD1. J lost 6 bases, V lost 2 bases, and 18 bases had no gene match. The V gene's germline CDR1 is KGHSH and CDR2 LQKENI. The CDR3 is 18 amino acids. For the CDR3, the DNA is TGTGCCAGCTCACCATCTGGGCAGGGGGTGTATGGGAGCCCTGAAGCTTTCTTT. Amino acids: CASSPSGQGVYGSPEAFF.

The rearrangement uses TRBV27 and TRBJ2-7, with TRBD2 identical over 7 bases. Germline loops: CDR1 MNHEY, CDR2 SMNVEV (reference sequence). V trimming: 6 bases; J trimming: 3 bases; junction bases outside the gene matches: 17. The CDR3 totals 17 residues. The CDR3 loop reads CASRAKQDGGSFYEQYV. In DNA form, the CDR3 reads TGTGCCAGCAGGGCGAAACAAGACGGGGGGTCATTCTACGAGCAGTACGTC.

The J gene is TRBJ1-1, the V gene TRBV27; D is unclear. The ends were cut back, 5 bases at V and 2 bases at J, with 9 bases in the middle. The CDR3 runs to 13 residues. Germline V gene sequence: CDR1 MNHEY, CDR2 SMNVEV (reference sequence). Here the CDR3 reads CASSIRTNTEAFF. As DNA, the CDR3 is TGTGCCAGCAGTATCCGGACTAACACTGAAGCTTTCTTT.

This clone was detected once. The gene calls are TRBV5-1 and TRBJ2-6; TRBD2 might be the D (5 bases). Trimming removed 0 bases from V and 2 bases from J, with 12 bases in between. The CDR3 contains 17 residues. The germline CDR1 and CDR2 sequences are SGHRS and YFSETQ. CDR3 sequence: CASSLVPSGTGANVLTF. In nucleotides, the CDR3 is TGCGCCAGCAGCTTGGTACCTTCGGGGACTGGGGCCAACGTCCTGACTTTC.

The V gene is TRBV3-1 (or the pseudogene TRBV3-2), the J gene TRBJ1-5; 9 bases match TRBD1. V gave up 5 bases and J gave up 6 bases; unmatched junction bases: 8. The germline CDR1 and CDR2 sequences are LGHDT and YNNKEL (reference sequence). The CDR3 spans 15 residues. Written as DNA, the CDR3 is TGTGCCAGCAGCTCGGGACAGGGAAGGGGTCAGCCCCAGCATTTT. Protein sequence: CASSSGQGRGQPQHF.

The rearrangement uses TRBV24-1 and TRBJ2-3; 7 bases map to TRBD2. CDR3 length equals 15 residues. Germline V CDR1 and CDR2: KGHDR, SFDVKD. V lost 2 bases and J lost 1; bases outside the gene matches: 2. CDR3 in amino acids: CATSDSGGRTDTQYF. CDR3 nucleotide sequence: TGTGCCACCAGTGATTCGGGAGGTCGCACAGATACGCAGTATTTT.

CDR3 region: CASSWPGAEAFF. The CDR3 DNA reads TGTGCCAGTAGCTGGCCGGGGGCTGAAGCTTTCTTT. The chain combines TRBV19 with TRBJ1-1; a possible D gene is TRBD1 (5 bases). This CDR3 comprises 12 residues. Trimming removed 6 bases at V and 6 bases at J, with 11 bases between. Germline CDR1 and CDR2: LNHDA and SQIVND (reference sequence).

The chain carries TRBV14 and TRBJ2-6, with 7 bases identical to TRBD1. V was clipped by 4 bases and J by 0 bases; unmatched bases: 18. In germline, CDR1 is SGHDN, CDR2 FVKESK. The CDR3 loop spans 21 amino acids. CDR3 amino acids: CASSPRDPDRAFTSGANVLTF. The CDR3 nucleotides are TGTGCCAGCAGCCCCAGAGACCCAGACAGGGCGTTTACCTCTGGGGCCAACGTCCTGACTTTC.

V gene TRBV7-9 combines with J gene TRBJ1-5; TRBD1 agrees at 7 bases. Germline assignment: CDR1 SEHNR and CDR2 FQNEAQ (reference sequence). The trim removed 6 bases at V and 5 bases at J, leaving 4 bases unmatched. This CDR3 has 13 amino acids. In DNA form, the CDR3 reads TGTGCCAGCAGTTATGACAGGGATCAGCCCCAGCATTTT. Translating it yields CASSYDRDQPQHF.

This chain links TRBV7-3 with TRBJ2-5; D perhaps matches TRBD2 (5 bases). With 5 bases removed from V and 5 bases from J, the gap between germline ends came to 15 bases. Germline V gene data show CDR1 as SGHTA and CDR2 as FQGTGA. The CDR3 sequence is 14 residues long. DNA of the CDR3: TGTGCCAGCAGCCCCGGAGGACCGTGGGAGACCCAGTACTTC. This sequence encodes CASSPGGPWETQYF.

The chain couples TRBV3-1 (or the pseudogene TRBV3-2) to TRBJ1-4, with D maybe TRBD1 (5 bases). Germline V gene data show CDR1 as LGHDT and CDR2 as YNNKEL (reference sequence). The CDR3 covers 14 residues. The V end lost 4 bases, the J end lost 8 bases, and 14 bases lay between the germline ends. CDR3 bases: TGTGCCAGCAGCCTATGGGGGGTGGAGGAAAAACTGTTTTTT. Amino acids: CASSLWGVEEKLFF.

J is TRBJ1-5 and V is TRBV27; 7 nucleotides agree with TRBD1. There are 14 residues in the CDR3. Germline lookup yields CDR1 MNHEY and CDR2 SMNVEV (reference sequence). V lost 8 bases to trimming and J lost 4 bases; unmatched junction nucleotides: 8. CDR3 loop: CASRGQAGNQPQHF. The CDR3 coding sequence is TGTGCCAGCCGAGGACAGGCTGGGAATCAGCCCCAGCATTTT.